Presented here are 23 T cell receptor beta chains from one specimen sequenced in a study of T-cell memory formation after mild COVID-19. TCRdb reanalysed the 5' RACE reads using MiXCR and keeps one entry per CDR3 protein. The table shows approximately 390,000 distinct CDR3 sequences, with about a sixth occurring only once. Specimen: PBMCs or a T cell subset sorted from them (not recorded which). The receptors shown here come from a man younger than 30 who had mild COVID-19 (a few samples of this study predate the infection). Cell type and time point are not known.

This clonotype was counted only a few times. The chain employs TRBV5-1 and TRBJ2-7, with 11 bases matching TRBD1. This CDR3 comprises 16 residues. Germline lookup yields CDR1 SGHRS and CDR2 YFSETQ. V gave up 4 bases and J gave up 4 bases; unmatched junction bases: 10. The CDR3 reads CASSPTFGTGGYEQYF. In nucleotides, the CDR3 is TGCGCCAGCAGCCCGACCTTCGGGACAGGGGGGTACGAGCAGTACTTC.

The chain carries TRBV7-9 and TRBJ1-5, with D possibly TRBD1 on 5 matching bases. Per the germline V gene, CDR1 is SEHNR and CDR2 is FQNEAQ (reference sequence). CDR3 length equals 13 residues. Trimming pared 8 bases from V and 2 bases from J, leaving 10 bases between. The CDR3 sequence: CASQGFGNQPQHF. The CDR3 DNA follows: TGTGCCAGCCAGGGTTTCGGCAATCAGCCCCAGCATTTT.

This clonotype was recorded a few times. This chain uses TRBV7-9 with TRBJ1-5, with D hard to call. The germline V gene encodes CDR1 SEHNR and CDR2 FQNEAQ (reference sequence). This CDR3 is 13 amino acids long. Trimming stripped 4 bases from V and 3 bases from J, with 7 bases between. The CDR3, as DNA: TGTGCCAGCAGCTCCATGGACAATCAGCCCCAGCATTTT. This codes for CASSSMDNQPQHF.

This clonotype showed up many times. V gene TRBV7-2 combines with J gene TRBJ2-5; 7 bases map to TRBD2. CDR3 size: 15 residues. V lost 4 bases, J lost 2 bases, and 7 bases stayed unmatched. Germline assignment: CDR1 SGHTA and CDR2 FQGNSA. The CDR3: CASSSGGGGQETQYF. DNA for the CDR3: TGTGCCAGCAGCTCTGGTGGGGGGGGTCAAGAGACCCAGTACTTC.

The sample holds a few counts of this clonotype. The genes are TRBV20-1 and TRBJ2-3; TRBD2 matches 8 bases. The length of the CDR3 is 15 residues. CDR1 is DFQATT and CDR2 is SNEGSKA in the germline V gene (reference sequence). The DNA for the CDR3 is TGCAGCCTCCTCCGGGGGGGTATGGGCACAGATACGCAGTATTTT. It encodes CSLLRGGMGTDTQYF.

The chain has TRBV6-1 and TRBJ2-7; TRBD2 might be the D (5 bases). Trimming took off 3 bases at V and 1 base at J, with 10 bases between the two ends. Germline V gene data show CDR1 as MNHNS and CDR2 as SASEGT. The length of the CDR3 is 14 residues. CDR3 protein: CASSDWPGSYEQYV. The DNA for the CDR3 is TGTGCCAGCAGTGACTGGCCGGGGTCCTACGAGCAGTACGTC.

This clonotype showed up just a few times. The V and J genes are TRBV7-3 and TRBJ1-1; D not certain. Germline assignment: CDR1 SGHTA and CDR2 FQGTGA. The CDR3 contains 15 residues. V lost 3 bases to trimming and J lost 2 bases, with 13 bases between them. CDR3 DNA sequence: TGTGCCAGCAGCTTGGACGGAAGGTTTAACACTGAAGCTTTCTTT. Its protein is CASSLDGRFNTEAFF.

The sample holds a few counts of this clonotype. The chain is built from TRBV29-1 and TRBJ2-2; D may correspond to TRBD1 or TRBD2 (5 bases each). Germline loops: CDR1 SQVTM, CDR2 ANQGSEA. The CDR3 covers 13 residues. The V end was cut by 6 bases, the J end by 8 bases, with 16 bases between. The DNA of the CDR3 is TGCAGCGTCCCCGGGGCTAGAGCGGGGGAGCTGTTTTTT. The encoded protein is CSVPGARAGELFF.

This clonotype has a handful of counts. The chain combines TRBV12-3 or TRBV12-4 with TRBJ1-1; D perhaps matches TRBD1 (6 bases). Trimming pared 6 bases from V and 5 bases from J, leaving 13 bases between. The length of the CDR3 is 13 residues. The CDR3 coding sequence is TGTGCCAGCAGACCAGGGGACTGGACTGAAGCTTTCTTT. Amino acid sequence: CASRPGDWTEAFF.

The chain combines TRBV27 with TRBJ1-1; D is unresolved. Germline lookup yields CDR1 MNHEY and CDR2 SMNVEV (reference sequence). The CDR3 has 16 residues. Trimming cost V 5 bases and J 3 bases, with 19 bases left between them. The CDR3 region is CASSLEPSRFDTEAFF. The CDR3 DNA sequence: TGTGCCAGCAGTCTAGAACCGTCCAGGTTTGACACTGAAGCTTTCTTT.

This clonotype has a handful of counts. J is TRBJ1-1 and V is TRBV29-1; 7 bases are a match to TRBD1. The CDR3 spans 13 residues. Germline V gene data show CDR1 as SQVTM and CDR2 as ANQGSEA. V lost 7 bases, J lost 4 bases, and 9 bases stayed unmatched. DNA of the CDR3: TGCAGCGGTTACAGGGGAGGGAGCACTGAAGCTTTCTTT. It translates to CSGYRGGSTEAFF.

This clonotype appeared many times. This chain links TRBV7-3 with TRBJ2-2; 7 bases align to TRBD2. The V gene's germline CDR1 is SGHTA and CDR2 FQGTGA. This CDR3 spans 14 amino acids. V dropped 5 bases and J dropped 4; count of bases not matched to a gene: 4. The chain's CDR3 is CASSPGLGTGELFF. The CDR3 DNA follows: TGTGCCAGCAGCCCCGGACTAGGCACCGGGGAGCTGTTTTTT.

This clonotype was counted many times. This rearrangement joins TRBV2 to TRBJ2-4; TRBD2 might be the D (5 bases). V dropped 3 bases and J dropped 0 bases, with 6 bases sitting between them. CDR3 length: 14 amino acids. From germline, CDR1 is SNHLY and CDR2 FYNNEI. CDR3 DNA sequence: TGTGCCAGCAGTGACGGACTAGCCAAAAACATTCAGTACTTC. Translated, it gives CASSDGLAKNIQYF.

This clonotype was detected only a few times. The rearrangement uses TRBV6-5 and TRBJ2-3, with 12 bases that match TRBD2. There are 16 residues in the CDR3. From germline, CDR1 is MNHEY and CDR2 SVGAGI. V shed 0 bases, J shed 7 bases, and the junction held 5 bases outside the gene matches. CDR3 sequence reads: CASSYSRLAGAHTQYF. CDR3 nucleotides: TGTGCCAGCAGTTACTCCAGACTAGCGGGGGCCCATACGCAGTATTTT.

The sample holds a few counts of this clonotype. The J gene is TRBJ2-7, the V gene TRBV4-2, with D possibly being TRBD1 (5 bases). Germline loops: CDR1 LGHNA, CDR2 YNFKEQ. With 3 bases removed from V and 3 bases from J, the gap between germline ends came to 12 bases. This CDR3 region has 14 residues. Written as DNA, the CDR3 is TGTGCCAGCAGCCATCAGGGTACGGACTACGAGCAGTACTTC. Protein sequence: CASSHQGTDYEQYF.

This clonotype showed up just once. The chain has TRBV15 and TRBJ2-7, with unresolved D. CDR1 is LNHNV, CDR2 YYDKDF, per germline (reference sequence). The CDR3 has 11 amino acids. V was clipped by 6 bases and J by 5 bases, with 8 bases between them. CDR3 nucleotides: TGTGCCACCAGACAGAAGAACGAGCAGTACTTC. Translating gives CATRQKNEQYF.

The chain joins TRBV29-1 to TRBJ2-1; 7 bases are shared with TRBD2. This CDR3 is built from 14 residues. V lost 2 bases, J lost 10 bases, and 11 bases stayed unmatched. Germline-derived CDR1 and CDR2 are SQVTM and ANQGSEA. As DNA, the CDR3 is TGCAGCGTTGAATGGCTAGCGGCCCCAGGGGAGCAGTTCTTC. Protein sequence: CSVEWLAAPGEQFF.

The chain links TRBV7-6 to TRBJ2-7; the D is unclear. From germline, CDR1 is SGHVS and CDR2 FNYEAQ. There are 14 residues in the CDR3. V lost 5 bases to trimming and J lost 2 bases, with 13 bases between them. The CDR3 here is CASSPQATPYEQYF. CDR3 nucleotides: TGTGCCAGCAGCCCGCAGGCAACACCCTACGAGCAGTACTTC.

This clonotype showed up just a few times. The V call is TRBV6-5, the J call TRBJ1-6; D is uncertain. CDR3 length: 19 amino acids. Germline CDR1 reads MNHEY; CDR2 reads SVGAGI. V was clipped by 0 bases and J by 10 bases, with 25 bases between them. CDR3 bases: TGTGCCAGCAGTTACTCTCCCTACCGCACGCAACGAGACGGGTCACCCCTCCACTTT. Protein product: CASSYSPYRTQRDGSPLHF.

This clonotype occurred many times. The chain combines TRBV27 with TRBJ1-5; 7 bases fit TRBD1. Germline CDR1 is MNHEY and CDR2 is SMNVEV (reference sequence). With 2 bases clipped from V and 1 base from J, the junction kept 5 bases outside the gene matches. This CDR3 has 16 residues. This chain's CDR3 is CASSLVGTASNQPQHF. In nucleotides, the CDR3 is TGTGCCAGCAGTTTAGTTGGGACAGCCAGCAATCAGCCCCAGCATTTT.

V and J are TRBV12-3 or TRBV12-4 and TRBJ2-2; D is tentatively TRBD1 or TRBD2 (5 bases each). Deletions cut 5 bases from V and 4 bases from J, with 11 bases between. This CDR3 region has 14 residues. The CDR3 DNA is TGTGCCAGCAGTCGGGGCCGGGGCACCGGGGAGCTGTTTTTT. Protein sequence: CASSRGRGTGELFF.

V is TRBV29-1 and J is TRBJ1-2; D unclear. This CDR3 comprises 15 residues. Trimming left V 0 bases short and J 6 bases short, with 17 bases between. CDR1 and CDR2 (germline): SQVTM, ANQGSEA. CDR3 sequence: CSVEDLTALVNGYTF. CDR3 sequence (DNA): TGCAGCGTTGAAGATCTGACCGCTCTCGTTAATGGCTACACCTTC.

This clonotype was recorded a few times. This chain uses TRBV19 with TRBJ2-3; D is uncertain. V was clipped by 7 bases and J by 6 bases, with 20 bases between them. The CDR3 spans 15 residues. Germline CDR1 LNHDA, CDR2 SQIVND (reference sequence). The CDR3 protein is CASTPTAGSHDTQYF. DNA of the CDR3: TGTGCCAGTACTCCGACGGCAGGCTCGCATGATACGCAGTATTTT.